These T cell receptor beta chains were read from a single sample in a study of blood T cell repertoires in COVID-19. Clones were sequenced by immunoSEQ multiplex PCR, and TCRdb holds only the in-frame ones, with some missing. There are approximately 91,000 clones in the sample; approximately 76% occur only once, and about 6.5% lies in the top ten. The specimen sequenced was peripheral blood. These TCRs come from a man aged 65 to 85 with acute or convalescent COVID-19. Each CDR3 is given with its conserved first and last residue. A D gene is named only where the DNA matches it firmly. Not all rows give a size; the values are once, few, many and, for expanded clones, a class.

clone_size d_call j_call v_call cdr3_aa cdr3_nt
- TRBD1 TRBJ1-2 TRBV4-1 CASSQGHRDRGRGYTF TGCGCCAGCAGCCAAGGGCACCGGGACAGGGGGCGAGGCTACACCTTC
- TRBD1 TRBJ2-3 TRBV9 CASSDQGTGGNTQYF TGTGCCAGCAGCGACCAGGGGACAGGGGGCAATACGCAGTATTTT
- - TRBJ1-5 TRBV7-9 CASSFGYSGRDQPQHF TGTGCCAGCAGCTTCGGGTATTCCGGGCGGGATCAGCCCCAGCATTTT
- - TRBJ1-6 TRBV28 CASTQGGIRSPLHF TGTGCCAGCACACAGGGAGGGATACGTTCACCCCTCCACTTT
few TRBD1 TRBJ1-4 TRBV2 CASRQGALNEKLFF TGTGCCAGCCGACAGGGGGCTCTTAATGAAAAACTGTTTTTT
- TRBD2 TRBJ2-1 TRBV6-5 CASSLTSGFNEQFF TGTGCCAGCAGCTTAACTAGCGGATTTAATGAGCAGTTCTTC
- - TRBJ1-1 TRBV5-8 CASRPWNGGTEAFF TGTGCCAGCAGGCCGTGGAACGGCGGGACTGAAGCTTTCTTT
once - TRBJ1-1 TRBV7-2 CASSTTGNTEAFF TGTGCCAGCAGCACGACAGGGAACACTGAAGCTTTCTTT
- - TRBJ2-5 TRBV5-8 CASSSGQGGDQETQYF TGTGCCAGCAGCTCAGGACAGGGAGGGGACCAAGAGACCCAGTACTTC
- TRBD1 TRBJ1-1 TRBV12-5 CASEDRGHSSTEAFF TGTGCTAGTGAGGACAGGGGGCATTCAAGTACTGAAGCTTTCTTT
medium-sized TRBD1 TRBJ1-5 TRBV6-6 CASNLTGGQPQHF TGTGCCAGCAATCTAACAGGGGGACAGCCCCAGCATTTT
many TRBD1 TRBJ1-3 TRBV18 CASSEGTGVSGNTIYF TGTGCCAGCTCAGAGGGGACAGGAGTGTCCGGAAACACCATATATTTT
- - TRBJ2-3 TRBV24-1 CATSAGWPGSQYF TGTGCCACCAGTGCCGGGTGGCCGGGGTCGCAGTATTTT
- TRBD2 TRBJ2-1 TRBV5-1 CASSLELAGGNEQFF TGCGCCAGCAGCTTGGAACTAGCGGGAGGGAATGAGCAGTTCTTC
few TRBD2 TRBJ2-3 TRBV3-1/TRBV3-2 CASSLLAVGIDTQYF TGTGCCAGCAGCCTCCTAGCGGTGGGGATAGATACGCAGTATTTT
few - TRBJ1-2 TRBV29-1 CSVEDGGFHYGYTF TGCAGCGTTGAAGACGGAGGGTTCCACTATGGCTACACCTTC
- - TRBJ1-5 TRBV7-2 CASSLVRVQPQHF TGTGCCAGCAGCTTAGTGAGGGTTCAGCCCCAGCATTTT
- TRBD2 TRBJ2-3 TRBV28 CASSLSRLAGEGDTQYF TGTGCCAGCAGTTTATCTCGACTAGCGGGAGAGGGAGATACGCAGTATTTT
- - TRBJ1-2 TRBV12-3/TRBV12-4 CASTLTGYGYTF TGTGCCAGCACCTTGACAGGCTATGGCTACACCTTC
few TRBD1 TRBJ1-2 TRBV2 CASRGTGGGYTF TGTGCCAGCAGGGGGACAGGTGGTGGCTACACCTTC
- - TRBJ2-5 TRBV6-2/TRBV6-3 CASSHQETQYF TGTGCCAGCAGTCATCAAGAGACCCAGTACTTC
- - TRBJ2-1 TRBV7-9 CASSLVTMGGNEQFF TGTGCCAGCAGCTTAGTGACCATGGGGGGTAATGAGCAGTTCTTC
- - TRBJ2-1 TRBV27 CASSLVPVNEQFF TGTGCCAGCAGTTTAGTCCCCGTCAATGAGCAGTTCTTC
- - TRBJ1-4 TRBV7-6 CASSSLGQGSNEKLFF TGTGCCAGCAGCTCCCTAGGGCAGGGGAGTAATGAAAAACTGTTTTTT
- TRBD2 TRBJ2-3 TRBV2 CASSVSGGLAGGPLTDTQYF TGTGCCAGCAGTGTATCCGGGGGACTAGCGGGAGGGCCTCTTACAGATACGCAGTATTTT
- TRBD1 TRBJ1-4 TRBV9 CASSFGTGDEKLFF TGTGCCAGCAGTTTCGGGACAGGGGATGAAAAACTGTTTTTT
- TRBD2 TRBJ2-7 TRBV27 CASSFRSGSGTREQYF TGTGCCAGCAGTTTCCGTAGCGGGTCGGGGACTCGAGAGCAGTACTTC
- - TRBJ2-2 TRBV9 CASSVGSTGELFF TGTGCCAGCAGCGTAGGCAGCACCGGGGAGCTGTTTTTT
- TRBD2 TRBJ2-3 TRBV14 CASSQGLAGVVLTDTQYF TGTGCCAGCAGCCAAGGACTAGCGGGAGTCGTTCTCACAGATACGCAGTATTTT
- TRBD1 TRBJ1-5 TRBV19 CASSIETGNQPQHF TGTGCCAGTAGTATAGAGACAGGGAATCAGCCCCAGCATTTT
- TRBD2 TRBJ2-7 TRBV11-2 CASTHTGGSGGYEQYF TGTGCCAGCACCCATACTGGGGGGAGCGGGGGCTACGAGCAGTACTTC
- TRBD1 TRBJ1-6 TRBV27 CASSLRTGVDSPLHF TGTGCCAGCAGTTTACGGACAGGGGTGGATTCACCCCTCCACTTT
few - TRBJ1-2 TRBV15 CATSRASGDYGYTF TGTGCCACCAGCAGAGCTTCAGGGGACTATGGCTACACCTTC
- - TRBJ1-2 TRBV28 CASSARGGYGYTF TGTGCCAGCAGTGCCCGGGGAGGCTATGGCTACACCTTC
- - TRBJ1-1 TRBV4-1 CASSHPQGRANTEAFF TGCGCCAGCAGCCACCCTCAAGGGCGGGCGAACACTGAAGCTTTCTTT
- TRBD2 TRBJ2-7 TRBV5-6 CASSPGGSARRYEQYF TGTGCCAGCAGCCCCGGGGGGTCGGCTCGACGCTACGAGCAGTACTTC
- TRBD2 TRBJ2-1 TRBV28 CASSLLLAGNNEQFF TGTGCCAGCAGTTTATTACTAGCGGGGAACAATGAGCAGTTCTTC
- TRBD2 TRBJ2-1 TRBV11-3 CASSPSGSSYNEQFF TGTGCCAGCAGCCCCAGCGGGAGCTCCTACAATGAGCAGTTCTTC
once - TRBJ2-2 TRBV24-1 CATSDALLAGRGISGELFF TGTGCCACCAGTGATGCCCTGCTAGCGGGCAGGGGGATATCCGGGGAGCTGTTTTTT
- TRBD1 TRBJ2-1 TRBV5-1 CASGTGTGTYNEQFF TGCGCCAGCGGAACCGGGACAGGTACCTACAATGAGCAGTTCTTC
- - TRBJ1-2 TRBV5-1 CASSLSANYGYTF TGCGCCAGCAGCTTGTCAGCTAACTATGGCTACACCTTC
once - TRBJ1-1 TRBV27 CASSLRGHDTEAFF TGTGCCAGCAGTTTAAGGGGCCATGACACTGAAGCTTTCTTT
- - TRBJ2-3 TRBV6-6 CASSYLRQGSTDTQYF TGTGCCAGCAGTTACCTCCGGCAGGGAAGCACAGATACGCAGTATTTT
- TRBD1 TRBJ1-1 TRBV19 CASNRTGGAPEAFF TGTGCCAGTAATCGGACAGGGGGCGCCCCTGAAGCTTTCTTT
- TRBD1 TRBJ1-2 TRBV12-5 CASGSLGQGYGYTF TGTGCTAGTGGTTCGTTGGGACAGGGCTATGGCTACACCTTC
once TRBD1 TRBJ1-5 TRBV28 CASSRTSGGWNQPQHF TGTGCCAGCAGTCGAACATCAGGGGGGTGGAATCAGCCCCAGCATTTT
once - TRBJ1-5 TRBV6-6 CASSSSLGQGNQPQHF TGTGCCAGCAGTTCCTCGTTGGGGCAGGGGAATCAGCCCCAGCATTTT